What follows are 8 T cell receptor beta chains derived from one specimen sequenced in a study of cytomegalovirus exposure and HLA in healthy donors. The PCR had 60 Vbeta and 13 Jbeta primers. Sequenced by immunoSEQ multiplex PCR; TCRdb stores in-frame clones only, minus some. The table shows more than 50,000 clones, with around 67% occurring only once. Sequenced material: PBMCs. The receptors were sampled from a woman aged 50 to 60 in good health and CMV-seropositive.

V gene TRBV29-1 combines with J gene TRBJ2-7, with 8 bases lining up with TRBD1. V shed 5 bases and J 2 bases; nucleotides not matched to a gene: 14. Germline CDR1 and CDR2: SQVTM and ANQGSEA. The CDR3 extends over 16 amino acids. As DNA, the CDR3 is TGCAGCGTTAGACGACAGGGGACAAGGCAGCCCTACGAGCAGTACTTC. Residues: CSVRRQGTRQPYEQYF.

V and J are TRBV4-3 and TRBJ1-4; 10 nucleotides match TRBD1. The V gene's germline CDR1 is LGHNA and CDR2 YSLEER. The CDR3 totals 20 residues. V lost 1 base and J lost 6; bases outside the gene matches: 17. In DNA, the CDR3 is TGCGCCAGCAGCCAAGTCCCCGCGGGACAGGGGTCGGCGATCGATGAAAAACTGTTTTTT. Its protein is CASSQVPAGQGSAIDEKLFF.

The CDR3 protein is CATRRTGGLEQPQHF. Written as DNA, the CDR3 is TGTGCCACCAGACGGACAGGGGGCTTGGAGCAGCCCCAGCATTTT. V gene TRBV15 combines with J gene TRBJ1-5, with 11 bases fitting TRBD1. This CDR3 comprises 15 residues. The V segment lost 6 bases and the J segment 7 bases; nucleotides outside the gene matches: 8. In germline, CDR1 is LNHNV, CDR2 YYDKDF (reference sequence).

The V and J genes are TRBV2 and TRBJ1-2, with D maybe TRBD1 (6 bases). This CDR3 has 16 amino acids. Germline-derived CDR1 and CDR2 are SNHLY and FYNNEI. V was pared by 8 bases and J by 1 base, with 20 bases between. The CDR3 is CASLVLGQGNNYGYTF. The CDR3 region has the DNA TGTGCCAGCCTTGTCTTGGGGCAGGGGAATAACTATGGCTACACCTTC.

The chain uses TRBV4-1 and TRBJ1-5, with D hard to call. There are 15 residues in the CDR3. The germline CDR1 and CDR2 sequences are MGHRA and YSYEKL. V shed 5 bases and J shed 4 bases, with 15 bases lying between them. The CDR3 sequence is CASSDKVAQNQPQHF. In nucleotides, the CDR3 is TGCGCCAGCAGCGACAAGGTCGCGCAAAATCAGCCCCAGCATTTT.

The chain combines TRBV4-2 with TRBJ2-7; 13 bases align to TRBD2. Trimming cost V 6 bases and J 6 bases; bases outside gene matches: 11. Germline-derived CDR1 and CDR2 are LGHNA and YNFKEQ. The CDR3 loop spans 16 amino acids. CDR3 sequence: CASSLLVGTSGIEQYF. The CDR3 coding sequence is TGTGCCAGCAGTCTCCTGGTGGGGACTAGCGGGATCGAGCAGTACTTC.

For the CDR3, the DNA is TGTGCCAGCACCCCGACTACCCCGACGAACACCGGGGAGCTGTTTTTT. Protein product: CASTPTTPTNTGELFF. This chain links TRBV25-1 with TRBJ2-2; D might be TRBD2 (5 bases). Germline lookup yields CDR1 MGHDK and CDR2 SYGVNS. Trimming removed 7 bases at V and 0 bases at J, with 15 bases between. The CDR3 has 16 residues.

The genes are TRBV29-1 and TRBJ2-1, with 8 bases fitting TRBD1. Germline V CDR1 and CDR2: SQVTM, ANQGSEA. The CDR3 is 11 amino acids. V shed 5 bases, J shed 7 bases, and the junction held 1 base outside the gene matches. CDR3 in DNA: TGCAGCGTTTACAGGGGGAATGAGCAGTTCTTC. Residues: CSVYRGNEQFF.